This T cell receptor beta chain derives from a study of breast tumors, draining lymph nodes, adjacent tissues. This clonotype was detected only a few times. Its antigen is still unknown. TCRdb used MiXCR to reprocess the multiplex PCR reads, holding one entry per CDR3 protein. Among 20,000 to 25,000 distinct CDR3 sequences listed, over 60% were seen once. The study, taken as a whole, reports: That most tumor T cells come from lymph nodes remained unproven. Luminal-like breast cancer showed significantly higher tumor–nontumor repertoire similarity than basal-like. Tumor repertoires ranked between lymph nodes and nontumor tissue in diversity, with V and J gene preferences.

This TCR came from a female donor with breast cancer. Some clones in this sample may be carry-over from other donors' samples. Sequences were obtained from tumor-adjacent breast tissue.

Here the CDR3 DNA reads TGCGCCAGCTTCACAGGGGGCGGCACAGATACGCAGTATTTT. Translation: CASFTGGGTDTQYF. The rearrangement joins TRBV5-1 to TRBJ2-3; 9 bases fit TRBD1. The CDR3 runs to 14 residues. Germline CDR1 reads SGHRS; CDR2 reads YFSETQ. J lost 1 base, V lost 7 bases, and 4 bases had no gene match.